The rows below give T cell receptor beta chains drawn from one sample of a study of early T cells in non-severe SARS-CoV-2 infection. TCRdb independently ran MiXCR on the 5' RACE reads; one entry per CDR3 protein. The sample carries 25,000 to 35,000 distinct CDR3 sequences, under 6% recorded once. Sequencing was done on a sample of whole blood. The source of these receptors is an adult who was a healthcare worker with PCR-confirmed SARS-CoV-2 infection or an uninfected control (not recorded which). CDR3s include the opening cysteine and the closing phenylalanine or tryptophan. Each record gives: D gene, clone size, V gene, J gene, CDR3 protein, CDR3 DNA. The D gene is left open where the match is weak. Rows may omit the clone size; those that give it use once, few, many or a size class.

NA	many	TRBV7-8	TRBJ2-3	CASSFQGRADTQYF	TGTGCCAGCAGCTTCCAGGGAAGGGCAGATACGCAGTATTTT
TRBD1	medium-sized	TRBV12-3/TRBV12-4	TRBJ2-6	CASSLYRGPSGANVLTF	TGTGCCAGCAGTTTGTACAGGGGTCCCTCTGGGGCCAACGTCCTGACTTTC
NA	many	TRBV7-8	TRBJ2-1	CASSLLRQGSRRRDEQFF	TGTGCCAGCAGCCTTCTGAGGCAGGGCTCCCGACGACGGGATGAGCAGTTCTTC
NA	many	TRBV4-1	TRBJ2-5	CASSQDLGVLWGVETQYF	TGCGCCAGCAGCCAAGATCTCGGAGTTTTATGGGGGGTAGAGACCCAGTACTTC
NA	few	TRBV6-1	TRBJ1-4	CASSEQSAEKLFF	TGTGCCAGCAGTGAACAGTCGGCTGAAAAACTGTTTTTT
NA	many	TRBV4-3	TRBJ1-1	CASSRQRRGNPNTEAFF	TGCGCCAGCAGCCGCCAAAGAAGAGGCAACCCGAACACTGAAGCTTTCTTT
NA	many	TRBV18	TRBJ1-4	CASSSDLPDNEKLFF	TGTGCCAGCTCCTCGGACCTACCCGATAATGAAAAACTGTTTTTT
NA	NA	TRBV5-1	TRBJ2-3	CASSLAGQLGDTQYF	TGCGCCAGCAGCTTGGCCGGACAGCTTGGGGATACGCAGTATTTT
TRBD2	many	TRBV6-4	TRBJ2-7	CASSDSLTSGDSYEQYF	TGTGCCAGCAGTGACTCGTTGACTAGCGGGGATAGCTACGAGCAGTACTTC
NA	many	TRBV29-1	TRBJ1-3	CSVGPRASGNTIYF	TGCAGCGTTGGGCCCAGGGCCTCTGGAAACACCATATATTTT
NA	many	TRBV27	TRBJ2-3	CASSAIDTQYF	TGTGCCAGCAGTGCTATAGATACGCAGTATTTT
NA	NA	TRBV20-1	TRBJ2-2	CSAKNTGELFF	TGCAGTGCTAAGAACACCGGGGAGCTGTTTTTT
TRBD1	many	TRBV7-2	TRBJ2-1	CASSLTLKGETGWSSEQFF	TGTGCCAGCAGCTTAACCCTAAAGGGCGAGACAGGGTGGTCAAGTGAGCAGTTCTTC
NA	few	TRBV7-2	TRBJ1-1	CASSPRDLGGREAFF	TGTGCCAGCAGCCCCCGGGACCTAGGTGGGAGAGAGGCTTTCTTT
NA	many	TRBV4-1	TRBJ2-3	CASSQDDRGSTDTQYF	TGCGCCAGCAGCCAAGATGATCGAGGGAGCACAGATACGCAGTATTTT
TRBD2	many	TRBV6-5	TRBJ2-5	CASSFTGLAGVSGETQYF	TGTGCCAGCAGTTTCACCGGACTAGCGGGGGTATCTGGAGAGACCCAGTACTTC
NA	NA	TRBV28	TRBJ1-5	CASSLKYGQPQHF	TGTGCCAGCAGTTTGAAGTATGGTCAGCCCCAGCATTTT
NA	few	TRBV7-8	TRBJ2-7	CASSRTTSYEQYF	TGTGCCAGCAGCCGGACTACCTCCTACGAGCAGTACTTC
NA	many	TRBV20-1	TRBJ2-7	CSATKGGVYEQYF	TGCAGTGCCACGAAAGGGGGTGTGTACGAGCAGTACTTC
NA	many	TRBV12-3/TRBV12-4	TRBJ2-5	CASSFFRGLQTQYF	TGTGCCAGCAGTTTTTTCAGGGGCCTGCAGACCCAGTACTTC
NA	many	TRBV29-1	TRBJ2-1	CSVRTAPTYNEQFF	TGCAGCGTGCGGACAGCCCCCACCTACAATGAGCAGTTCTTC
TRBD1	many	TRBV6-6	TRBJ1-2	CASAGGQNYGYTF	TGTGCCAGCGCAGGGGGACAGAACTATGGCTACACCTTC
TRBD1	many	TRBV20-1	TRBJ1-1	CSATMGTGGTEAFF	TGCAGTGCTACCATGGGGACAGGAGGCACTGAAGCTTTCTTT
NA	few	TRBV20-1	TRBJ2-7	CSAFRDSGYEQYF	TGCAGTGCATTCCGGGACTCAGGGTACGAGCAGTACTTC
NA	many	TRBV7-9	TRBJ1-6	CASSLPRGDSPLHF	TGTGCCAGCAGCTTACCCAGGGGCGATTCACCCCTCCACTTT
NA	many	TRBV6-6	TRBJ1-1	CASCGQGNTEAFF	TGTGCCAGCTGCGGGCAGGGGAACACTGAAGCTTTCTTT
NA	many	TRBV28	TRBJ2-1	CASSWGVAYNEQFF	TGTGCCAGCAGTTGGGGGGTAGCTTACAATGAGCAGTTCTTC
TRBD1	NA	TRBV28	TRBJ2-7	CASSLAPGGREQYF	TGTGCCAGCAGTTTAGCCCCAGGGGGCAGAGAGCAGTACTTC
NA	many	TRBV7-2	TRBJ1-5	CASSLGIREGQPQHF	TGTGCCAGCAGCTTAGGGATACGGGAGGGTCAGCCCCAGCATTTT
NA	NA	TRBV6-2/TRBV6-3	TRBJ2-7	CASSFSFSYEQYF	TGTGCCAGCAGTTTTAGCTTCTCCTACGAGCAGTACTTC
NA	few	TRBV9	TRBJ2-3	CASSLPVGEGDTQYF	TGTGCCAGCAGCCTACCCGTCGGGGAAGGAGATACGCAGTATTTT
TRBD1	many	TRBV15	TRBJ2-7	CATSRDHRGIQYF	TGTGCCACCAGCAGAGACCACAGGGGGATCCAGTACTTC
NA	many	TRBV4-3	TRBJ1-2	CASSPGEKIYGYTF	TGCGCCAGCAGCCCCGGAGAGAAGATCTATGGCTACACCTTC